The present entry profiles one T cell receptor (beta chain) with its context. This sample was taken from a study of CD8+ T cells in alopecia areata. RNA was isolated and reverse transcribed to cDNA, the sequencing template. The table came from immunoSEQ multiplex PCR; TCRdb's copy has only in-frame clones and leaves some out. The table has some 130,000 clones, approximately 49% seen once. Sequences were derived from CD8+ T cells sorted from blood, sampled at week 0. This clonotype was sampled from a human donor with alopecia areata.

CDR3 in amino acids: CASSYRGSQETQYF. As DNA, the CDR3 is TGTGCCAGCAGTTACCGAGGCAGCCAAGAGACCCAGTACTTC. V and J are TRBV6-6 and TRBJ2-5; D remains ambiguous. V was cut by 2 bases and J by 1 base, with 8 bases left in between. The CDR3 extends over 14 amino acids. Per germline, CDR1 MNHNY and CDR2 SVGAGI (reference sequence).